This TCR beta chain is drawn from a study of T cell responses to AZD1222 COVID-19 vaccine. Study background: Second-dose intervals near 4 or 12 weeks were combined.

Looked up from germline, CDR1 is SGHTA and CDR2 is FQGNSA. V was cut by 5 bases and J by 4 bases, with 9 bases left in between. The CDR3 is 13 residues long. As concerns this clone: Its antigen is as yet unknown.

This table comes from immunoSEQ multiplex PCR, and its TCRdb copy is limited to in-frame clones, with some not included. The data contain 150,000 to 200,000 clones, roughly 90% of them seen just once; the ten biggest clones take up more than 5.5%. The study, taken as a whole, reports: Repertoire samples came only from after the peak T cell response. Spike regions recognized by vaccine-associated CD4 TCRs spanned the protein, led by 160-218 and 743-854.

Material: peripheral blood, obtained on day 0 of AZD1222 vaccination. The chain employs TRBV7-2 and TRBJ1-5, with D perhaps TRBD1 (6 bases). The source is an adult in good health. CDR3 loop: CASSGGQNQPQHF. The CDR3 coding sequence is TGTGCCAGCAGCGGGGGCCAGAATCAGCCCCAGCATTTT.